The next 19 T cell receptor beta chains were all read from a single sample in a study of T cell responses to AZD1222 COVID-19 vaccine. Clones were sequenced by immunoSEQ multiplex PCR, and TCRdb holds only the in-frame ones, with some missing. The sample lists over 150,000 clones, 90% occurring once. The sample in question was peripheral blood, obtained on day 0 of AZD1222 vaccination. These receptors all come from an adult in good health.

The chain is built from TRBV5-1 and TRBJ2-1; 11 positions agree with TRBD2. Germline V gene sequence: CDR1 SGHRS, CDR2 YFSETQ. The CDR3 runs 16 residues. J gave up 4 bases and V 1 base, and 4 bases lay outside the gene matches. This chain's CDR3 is CASSLFRLAGYNEQFF. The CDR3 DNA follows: TGCGCCAGCAGCTTGTTTCGACTAGCGGGGTACAATGAGCAGTTCTTC.

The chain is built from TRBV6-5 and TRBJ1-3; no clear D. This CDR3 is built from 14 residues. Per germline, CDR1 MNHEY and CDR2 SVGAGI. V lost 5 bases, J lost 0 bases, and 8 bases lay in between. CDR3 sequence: CASSPADSGNTIYF. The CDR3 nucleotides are TGTGCCAGCAGTCCAGCCGACTCTGGAAACACCATATATTTT.

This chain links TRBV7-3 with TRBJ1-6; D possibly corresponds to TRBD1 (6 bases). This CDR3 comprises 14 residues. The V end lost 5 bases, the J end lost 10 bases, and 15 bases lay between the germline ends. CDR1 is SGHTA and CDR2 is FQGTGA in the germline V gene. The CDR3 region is CASSQGGGQSPLHF. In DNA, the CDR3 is TGTGCCAGCAGCCAAGGGGGGGGGCAATCACCCCTCCACTTT.

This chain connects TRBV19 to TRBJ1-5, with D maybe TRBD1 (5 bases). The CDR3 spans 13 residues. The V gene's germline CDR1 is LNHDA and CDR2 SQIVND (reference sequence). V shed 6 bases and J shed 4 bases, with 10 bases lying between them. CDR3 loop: CASRPGENQPQHF. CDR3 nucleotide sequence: TGTGCCAGTAGGCCGGGGGAAAATCAGCCCCAGCATTTT. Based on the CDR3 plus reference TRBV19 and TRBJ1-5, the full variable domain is DGGITQSPKYLFRKEGQNVTLSCEQNLNHDAMYWYRQDPGQGLRLIYYSQIVNDFQKGDIAEGYSVSREKKESFPLTVTSAQKNPTAFYLCASRPGENQPQHFGDGTRLSIL.

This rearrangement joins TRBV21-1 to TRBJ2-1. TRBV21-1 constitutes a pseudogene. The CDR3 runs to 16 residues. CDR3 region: CASSKASGSSYNEQFF. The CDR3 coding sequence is TGTGCCAGCAGCAAAGCGTCTGGGTCCTCCTACAATGAGCAGTTCTTC.

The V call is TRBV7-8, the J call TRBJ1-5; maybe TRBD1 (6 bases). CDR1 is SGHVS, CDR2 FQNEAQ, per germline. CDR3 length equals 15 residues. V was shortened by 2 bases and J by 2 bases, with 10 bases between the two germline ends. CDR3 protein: CASSLSQGGNQPQHF. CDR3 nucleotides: TGTGCCAGCAGCTTATCACAGGGCGGCAATCAGCCCCAGCATTTT.

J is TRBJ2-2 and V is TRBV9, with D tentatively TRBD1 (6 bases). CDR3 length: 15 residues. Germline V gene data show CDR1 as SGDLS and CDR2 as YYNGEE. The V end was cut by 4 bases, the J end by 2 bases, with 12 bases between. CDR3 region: CASSIRDTNTGELFF. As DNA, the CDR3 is TGTGCCAGCAGCATCCGGGACACTAACACCGGGGAGCTGTTTTTT.

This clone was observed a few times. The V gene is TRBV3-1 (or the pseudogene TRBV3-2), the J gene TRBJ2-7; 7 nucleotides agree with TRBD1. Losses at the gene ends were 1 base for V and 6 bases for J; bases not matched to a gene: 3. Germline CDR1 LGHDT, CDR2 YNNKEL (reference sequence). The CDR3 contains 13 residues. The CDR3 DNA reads TGTGCCAGCAGCCAAGCGGCAGGGGGCGAGCAGTACTTC. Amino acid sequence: CASSQAAGGEQYF.

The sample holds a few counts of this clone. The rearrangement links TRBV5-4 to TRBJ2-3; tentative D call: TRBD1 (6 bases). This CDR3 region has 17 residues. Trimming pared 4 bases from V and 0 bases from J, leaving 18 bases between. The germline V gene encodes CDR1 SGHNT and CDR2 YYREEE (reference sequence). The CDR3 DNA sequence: TGTGCCAGCAGCCCGCCGAACGTAGGGGGAAGCACAGATACGCAGTATTTT. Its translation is CASSPPNVGGSTDTQYF.

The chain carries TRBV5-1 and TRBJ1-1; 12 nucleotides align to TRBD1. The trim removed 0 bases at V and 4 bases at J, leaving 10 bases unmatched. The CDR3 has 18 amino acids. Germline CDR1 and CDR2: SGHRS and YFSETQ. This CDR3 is CASSLAAGTGGLSTEAFF. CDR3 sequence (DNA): TGCGCCAGCAGCTTGGCCGCTGGGACAGGGGGCTTGAGCACTGAAGCTTTCTTT.

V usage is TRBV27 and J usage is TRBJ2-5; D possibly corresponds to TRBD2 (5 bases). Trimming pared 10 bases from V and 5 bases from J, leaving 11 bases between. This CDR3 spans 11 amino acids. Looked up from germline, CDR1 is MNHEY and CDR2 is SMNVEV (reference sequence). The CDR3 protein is CATIERETQYF. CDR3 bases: TGTGCCACCATCGAGCGGGAGACCCAGTACTTC.

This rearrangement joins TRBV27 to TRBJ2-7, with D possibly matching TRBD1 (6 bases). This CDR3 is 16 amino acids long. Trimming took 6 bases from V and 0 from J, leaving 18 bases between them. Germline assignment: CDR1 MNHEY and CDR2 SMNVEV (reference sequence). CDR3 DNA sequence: TGTGCCAGCAGGGTTACCAACAGGGCTAGCTCCTACGAGCAGTACTTC. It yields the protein CASRVTNRASSYEQYF.

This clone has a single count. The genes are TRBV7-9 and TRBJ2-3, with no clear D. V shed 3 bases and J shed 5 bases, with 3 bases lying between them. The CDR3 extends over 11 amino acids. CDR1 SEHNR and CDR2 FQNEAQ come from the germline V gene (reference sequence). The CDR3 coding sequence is TGTGCCAGCAGCTTGGAAGATACGCAGTATTTT. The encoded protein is CASSLEDTQYF.

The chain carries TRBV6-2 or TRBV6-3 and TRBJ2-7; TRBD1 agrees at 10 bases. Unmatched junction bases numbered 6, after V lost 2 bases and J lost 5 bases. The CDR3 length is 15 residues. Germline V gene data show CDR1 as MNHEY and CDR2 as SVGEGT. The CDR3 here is CASSYPGTGVNEQYF. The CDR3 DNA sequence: TGTGCCAGCAGTTACCCCGGGACAGGGGTCAACGAGCAGTACTTC.

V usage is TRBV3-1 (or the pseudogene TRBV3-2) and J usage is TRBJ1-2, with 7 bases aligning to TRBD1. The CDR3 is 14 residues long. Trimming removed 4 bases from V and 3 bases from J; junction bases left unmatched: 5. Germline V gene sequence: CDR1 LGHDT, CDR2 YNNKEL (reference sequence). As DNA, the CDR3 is TGTGCCAGCAGCCCAAGAGGGGGCTACTATGGCTACACCTTC. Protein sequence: CASSPRGGYYGYTF.

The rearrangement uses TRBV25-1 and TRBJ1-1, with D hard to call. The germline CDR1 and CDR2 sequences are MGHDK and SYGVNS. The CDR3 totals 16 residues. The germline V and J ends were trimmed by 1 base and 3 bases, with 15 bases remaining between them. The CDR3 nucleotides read TGTGCCAGCAGTGAATCGGGCGGGGTTCTAGACACTGAAGCTTTCTTT. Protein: CASSESGGVLDTEAFF.

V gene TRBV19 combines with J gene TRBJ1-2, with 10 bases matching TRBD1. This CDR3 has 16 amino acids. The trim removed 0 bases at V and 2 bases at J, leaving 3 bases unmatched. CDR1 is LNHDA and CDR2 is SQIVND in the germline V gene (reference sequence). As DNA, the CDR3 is TGTGCCAGTAGTATAGACTGGGACAGGGGAAACTATGGCTACACCTTC. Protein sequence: CASSIDWDRGNYGYTF.

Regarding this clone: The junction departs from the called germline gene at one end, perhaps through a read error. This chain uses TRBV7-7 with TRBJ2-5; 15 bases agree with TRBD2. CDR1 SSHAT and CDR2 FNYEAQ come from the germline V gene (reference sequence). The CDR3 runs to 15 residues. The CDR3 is CASSTGTSGGLTQYF. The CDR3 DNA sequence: TGTGCTAGCAGCACCGGGACTAGCGGGGGGTTGACCCAGTACTTC.

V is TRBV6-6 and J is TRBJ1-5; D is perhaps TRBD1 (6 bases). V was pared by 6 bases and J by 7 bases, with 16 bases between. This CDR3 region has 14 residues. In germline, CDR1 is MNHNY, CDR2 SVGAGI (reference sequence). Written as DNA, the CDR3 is TGTGCCAGCAGCCCTGAAGGGGGAGTCCAGCCCCAGCATTTT. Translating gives CASSPEGGVQPQHF.